This record covers a single TCR beta chain. Its specificity is not known. Sequenced by immunoSEQ multiplex PCR; TCRdb stores in-frame clones only, minus some. The sample shows tens of thousands of clones, 94% of them seen only once. Germline lookup yields CDR1 SGHTA and CDR2 FQGNSA. The CDR3 covers 15 residues. V lost 2 bases to trimming and J lost 7 bases, with 17 bases between them. This sample was included in a study of graft-versus-host responses after intestinal transplantation. Study-wide background: Transplants given to recipients were multivisceral, liver-intestinal, or isolated intestinal.

General study findings and limits: GvH clones occurred in recipient marrow; some first appeared in ileum or blood.

The sample in question was unstimulated CD4+ T cells sorted from spleen or lymph node cells, obtained before transplant. The sequence was collected from a human donor who was the organ donor for an intestinal transplant. The chain joins TRBV7-2 to TRBJ1-2; perhaps TRBD1 as D (6 bases). CDR3 amino acids: CASSLFVVGGTGYTF. DNA for the CDR3: TGTGCCAGCAGCTTATTTGTGGTTGGGGGCACTGGCTACACCTTC.